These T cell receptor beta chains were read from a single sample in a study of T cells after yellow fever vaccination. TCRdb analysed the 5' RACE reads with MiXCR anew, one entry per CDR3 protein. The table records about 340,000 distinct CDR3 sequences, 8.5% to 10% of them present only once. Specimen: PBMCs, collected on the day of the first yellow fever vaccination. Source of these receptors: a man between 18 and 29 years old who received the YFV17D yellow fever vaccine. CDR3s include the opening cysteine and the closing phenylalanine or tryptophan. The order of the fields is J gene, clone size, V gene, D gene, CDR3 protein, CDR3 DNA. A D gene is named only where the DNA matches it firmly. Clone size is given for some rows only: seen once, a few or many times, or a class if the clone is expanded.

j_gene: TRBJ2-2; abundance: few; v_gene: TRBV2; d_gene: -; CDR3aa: CASSEGQRRNTGELFF; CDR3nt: TGTGCCAGCAGTGAAGGACAGCGTAGGAACACCGGGGAGCTGTTTTTT
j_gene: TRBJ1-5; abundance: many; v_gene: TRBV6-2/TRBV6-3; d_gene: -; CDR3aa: CASRPTSDSYNQPQHF; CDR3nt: TGTGCCAGCAGACCCACTTCGGACAGCTACAATCAGCCCCAGCATTTT
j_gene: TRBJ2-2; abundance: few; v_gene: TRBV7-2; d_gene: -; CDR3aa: CASSLGGVWELFF; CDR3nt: TGTGCCAGCAGCTTAGGCGGGGTTTGGGAGCTGTTTTTT
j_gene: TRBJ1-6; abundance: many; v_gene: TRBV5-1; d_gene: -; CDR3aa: CASSLLGAKRDSPLHF; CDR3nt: TGCGCCAGCAGCTTGCTGGGGGCAAAGAGGGATTCACCCCTCCACTTT
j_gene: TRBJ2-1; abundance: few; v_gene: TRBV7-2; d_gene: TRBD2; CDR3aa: CASSLDGRGYNEQFF; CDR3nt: TGTGCCAGCAGCTTAGATGGGAGGGGCTACAATGAGCAGTTCTTC
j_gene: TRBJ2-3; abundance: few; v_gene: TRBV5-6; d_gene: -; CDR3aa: CASSLGLLSTDTQYF; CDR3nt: TGTGCCAGCAGCTTGGGACTTTTAAGCACAGATACGCAGTATTTT
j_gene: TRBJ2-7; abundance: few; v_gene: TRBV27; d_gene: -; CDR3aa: CASSSTSSVLGEQYF; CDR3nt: TGTGCCAGCAGCTCAACCTCTAGCGTCTTGGGGGAGCAGTACTTC
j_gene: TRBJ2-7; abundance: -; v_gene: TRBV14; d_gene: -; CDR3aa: CASSFLPRGSREQYF; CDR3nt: TGTGCCAGCAGCTTTTTGCCAAGGGGCTCCCGCGAGCAGTACTTC
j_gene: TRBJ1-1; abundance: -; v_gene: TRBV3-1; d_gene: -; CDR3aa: CASSQEGVRTEAFF; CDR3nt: TGTGCCAGCAGCCAAGAAGGGGTTAGGACTGAAGCTTTCTTT
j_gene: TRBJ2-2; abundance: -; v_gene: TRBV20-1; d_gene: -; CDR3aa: CSATKEGNTGELFF; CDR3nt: TGCAGTGCAACTAAGGAGGGCAACACCGGGGAGCTGTTTTTT
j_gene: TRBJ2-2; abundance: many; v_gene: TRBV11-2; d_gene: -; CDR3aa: CASSRTGELFF; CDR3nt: TGTGCCAGCAGCCGCACCGGGGAGCTGTTTTTT
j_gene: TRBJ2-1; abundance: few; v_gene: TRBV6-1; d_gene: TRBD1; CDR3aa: CASNEQGDGYNEQFF; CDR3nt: TGTGCCAGCAACGAACAGGGGGACGGATACAATGAGCAGTTCTTC
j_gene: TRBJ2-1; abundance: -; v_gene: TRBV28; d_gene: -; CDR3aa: CASSLIGAYRTPGRNEQFF; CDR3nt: TGTGCCAGCAGTTTAATAGGGGCCTACAGAACTCCAGGGAGAAATGAGCAGTTCTTC
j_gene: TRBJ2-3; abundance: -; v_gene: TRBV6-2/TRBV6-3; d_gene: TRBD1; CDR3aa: CASSPVGTEHTDTQYF; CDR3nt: TGTGCCAGCAGTCCAGTTGGGACAGAACACACAGATACGCAGTATTTT
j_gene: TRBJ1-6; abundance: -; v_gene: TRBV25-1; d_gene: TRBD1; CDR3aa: CASSGDSYNSPLHF; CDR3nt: TGTGCCAGCAGTGGGGACAGCTATAATTCACCCCTCCACTTT
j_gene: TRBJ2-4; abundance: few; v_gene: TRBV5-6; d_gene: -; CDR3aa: CASSPTDRRGNIQYF; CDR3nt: TGTGCCAGCAGCCCTACGGACAGGAGGGGAAACATTCAGTACTTC